The TCR beta chain under discussion was sequenced for a study of metastatic and nonmetastatic thyroid tumors. Study background: Repertoires from malignant and benign thyroid patients were compared across blood and tumor or nodule tissue.

This clone is medium-sized (0.01 to 0.1%) within its sample. Its antigen is currently unknown. General study findings and limits: Patients with malignant thyroid tumors reportedly had significantly higher TCR beta diversity than those with benign nodules, in blood and tumor.

Original processing notes: Clinicopathological groups differed in CDR3, with these differences serving to build a distant-metastasis classifier for papillary thyroid cancer. Through MiXCR, TCRdb re-clonotyped the PCR reads. These V and J calls are TCRdb output, not the study's own analysis. The sample records approximately 25,000 clones, about 15% being singletons. V gave up 0 bases and J gave up 2 bases, with 14 bases separating them. The length of the CDR3 is 16 residues. CDR1 and CDR2 from the germline V gene are SGHTA and FQGNSA. Thyroid surgery was preceded by no treatment in any patient. The clonotype was recovered from a male donor with papillary thyroid cancer or a benign thyroid nodule (not recorded which). Some clones in this sample may be carry-over from other donors' samples. Sequenced: blood. The chain carries TRBV7-2 and TRBJ2-7, with a weak D call TRBD2 (6 bases). CDR3 in amino acids: CASSLAVGGAAYEQYF. The DNA for the CDR3 is TGTGCCAGCAGCTTAGCTGTTGGCGGGGCCGCCTACGAGCAGTACTTC.